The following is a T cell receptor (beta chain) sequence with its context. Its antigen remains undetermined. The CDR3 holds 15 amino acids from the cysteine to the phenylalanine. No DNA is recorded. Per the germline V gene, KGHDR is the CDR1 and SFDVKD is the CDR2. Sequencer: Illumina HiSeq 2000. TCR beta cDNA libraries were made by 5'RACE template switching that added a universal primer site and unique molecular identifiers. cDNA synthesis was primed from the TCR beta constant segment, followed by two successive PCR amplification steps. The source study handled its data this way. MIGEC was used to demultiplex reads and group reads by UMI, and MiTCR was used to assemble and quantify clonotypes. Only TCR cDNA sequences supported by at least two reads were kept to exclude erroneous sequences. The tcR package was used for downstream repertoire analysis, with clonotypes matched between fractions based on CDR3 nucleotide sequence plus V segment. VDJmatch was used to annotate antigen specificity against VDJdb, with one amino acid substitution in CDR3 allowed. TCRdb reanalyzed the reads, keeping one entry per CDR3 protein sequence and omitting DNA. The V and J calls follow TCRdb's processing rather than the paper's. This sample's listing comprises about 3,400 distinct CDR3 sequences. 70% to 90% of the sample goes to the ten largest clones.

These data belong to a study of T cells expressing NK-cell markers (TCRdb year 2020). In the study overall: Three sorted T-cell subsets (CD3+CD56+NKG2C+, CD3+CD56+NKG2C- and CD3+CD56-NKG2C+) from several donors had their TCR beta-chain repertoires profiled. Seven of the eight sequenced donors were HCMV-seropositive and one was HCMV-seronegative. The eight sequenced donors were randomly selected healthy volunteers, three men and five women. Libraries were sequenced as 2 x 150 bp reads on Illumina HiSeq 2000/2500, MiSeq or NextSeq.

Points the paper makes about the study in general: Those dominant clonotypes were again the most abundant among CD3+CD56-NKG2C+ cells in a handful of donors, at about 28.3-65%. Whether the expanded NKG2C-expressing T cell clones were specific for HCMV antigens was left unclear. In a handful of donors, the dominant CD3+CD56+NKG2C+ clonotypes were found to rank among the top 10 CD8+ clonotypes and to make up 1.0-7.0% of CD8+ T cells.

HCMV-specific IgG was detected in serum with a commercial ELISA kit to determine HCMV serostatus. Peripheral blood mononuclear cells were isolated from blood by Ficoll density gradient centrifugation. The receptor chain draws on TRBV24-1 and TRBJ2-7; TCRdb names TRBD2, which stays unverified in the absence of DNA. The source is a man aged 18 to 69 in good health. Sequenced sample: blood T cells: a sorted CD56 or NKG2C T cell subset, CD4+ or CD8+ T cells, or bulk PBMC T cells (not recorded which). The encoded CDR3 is CATSDRGTTKYEQYF.